One sample yielded the 26 T cell receptor beta chains listed below, sequenced in a study of OX40 agonist ivuxolimab in advanced cancers. Method: immunoSEQ multiplex PCR; TCRdb's copy keeps in-frame clones and lacks some. This sample has about 50,000 clones, with 60% to 80% found just once. Source: CD4+ or CD8+ T cells sorted from blood, taken in a trial of the OX40 agonist ivuxolimab. The receptors were gathered from an adult with an advanced solid tumor such as melanoma, head and neck, liver or kidney cancer.

V is TRBV6-5 and J is TRBJ2-7; 8 nucleotides match TRBD1. This CDR3 contains 15 residues. Trimming took 7 bases from V and 3 from J; bases not matched to a gene: 11. Germline V gene data show CDR1 as MNHEY and CDR2 as SVGAGI. The DNA of the CDR3 is TGTGCCAGCACTAATCCGGGACAGGCGAACTACGAGCAGTACTTC. The encoded protein is CASTNPGQANYEQYF.

The chain has TRBV27 and TRBJ2-3, with D perhaps assigned TRBD1 or TRBD2 (6 bases each). Germline V CDR1 and CDR2: MNHEY, SMNVEV (reference sequence). V gave up 6 bases and J gave up 6 bases, with 19 bases separating them. The CDR3 loop spans 15 amino acids. CDR3 region: CASRNLKGGKDTQYF. Here the CDR3 DNA reads TGTGCCAGCAGGAATCTAAAGGGGGGCAAGGATACGCAGTATTTT.

This clone was seen only once. The V gene is TRBV27, the J gene TRBJ2-3; 11 bases line up with TRBD2. This CDR3 has 18 amino acids. CDR1 MNHEY and CDR2 SMNVEV come from the germline V gene (reference sequence). The J segment lost 3 bases and the V segment lost 8 bases, leaving 16 bases of the junction unmatched. CDR3 sequence reads: CASRRGSGGAGVTDTQYF. For the CDR3, the DNA is TGTGCCAGCCGACGGGGTAGCGGGGGGGCCGGAGTAACAGATACGCAGTATTTT.

The chain has TRBV2 and TRBJ2-5; 15 bases agree with TRBD2. CDR3 length: 16 residues. The J segment lost 5 bases and the V segment lost 4 bases, leaving 5 bases of the junction unmatched. The germline CDR1 and CDR2 sequences are SNHLY and FYNNEI. The CDR3 coding sequence is TGTGCCAGCAGTGGAGGACTAGCGGGAGGGGGGGAGACCCAGTACTTC. Its protein is CASSGGLAGGGETQYF. Full variable domain (rest looked up from reference TRBV2 and TRBJ2-5): EPEVTQTPSHQVTQMGQEVILRCVPISNHLYFYWYRQILGQKVEFLVSFYNNEISEKSEIFDDQFSVERPDGSNFTLKIRSTKLEDSAMYFCASSGGLAGGGETQYFGPGTRLLVL.

This chain joins TRBV7-2 and TRBJ2-3; no reliable D call. The germline V gene has CDR1 SGHTA and CDR2 FQGNSA. The V end lost 5 bases, the J end lost 6 bases, and 9 bases lay between the germline ends. This CDR3 has 12 amino acids. CDR3 loop: CASSPGWDTQYF. The CDR3 DNA follows: TGTGCCAGCAGCCCTGGTTGGGATACGCAGTATTTT.

The chain uses TRBV12-5 and TRBJ1-4; the match to TRBD1 covers 12 bases. This CDR3 spans 15 amino acids. With V trimmed by 5 bases and J by 10 bases, 8 bases remained unmatched. CDR1 LGHNT and CDR2 FRNRAP come from the germline V gene. This CDR3 reads CASGPPGTGGRKLFF. As DNA, the CDR3 is TGTGCTAGTGGTCCACCCGGGACAGGGGGCAGAAAACTGTTTTTT. Based on the CDR3 plus reference TRBV12-5 and TRBJ1-4, the full variable domain is DARVTQTPRHKVTEMGQEVTMRCQPILGHNTVFWYRQTMMQGLELLAYFRNRAPLDDSGMPKDRFSAEMPDATLATLKIQPSEPRDSAVYFCASGPPGTGGRKLFFGSGTQLSVL.

The chain is built from TRBV7-2 and TRBJ2-7, with TRBD1 identical over 10 bases. The CDR3 consists of 13 residues. Germline loops: CDR1 SGHTA, CDR2 FQGNSA. J lost 6 bases, V lost 1 base, and 0 bases had no gene match. The CDR3 DNA reads TGTGCCAGCAGCTTAGGGGACAGGGGCGAGCAGTACTTC. Its translation: CASSLGDRGEQYF.

This chain joins TRBV27 and TRBJ2-5, with TRBD1 matching 7 bases. The junction had 5 bases not matched to a gene; V was cut back by 3 bases and J by 1 base. Per the germline V gene, CDR1 is MNHEY and CDR2 is SMNVEV (reference sequence). The CDR3 is 15 residues long. CDR3 sequence (DNA): TGTGCCAGCAGTTTCCGGTGGGACAGCCAAGAGACCCAGTACTTC. Translating gives CASSFRWDSQETQYF.

V usage is TRBV28 and J usage is TRBJ2-3; no clear D. The CDR3 is 13 amino acids. V lost 5 bases to trimming and J lost 2 bases, with 8 bases between them. The germline gives CDR1 MDHEN, CDR2 SYDVKM. CDR3 amino acids: CASSDRNTDTQYF. The CDR3, as DNA: TGTGCCAGCAGTGACCGGAACACAGATACGCAGTATTTT. The whole variable domain, filled in from reference TRBV28 and TRBJ2-3, reads DVKVTQSSRYLVKRTGEKVFLECVQDMDHENMFWYRQDPGLGLRLIYFSYDVKMKEKGDIPEGYSVSREKKERFSLILESASTNQTSMYLCASSDRNTDTQYFGPGTRLTVL.

The chain links TRBV19 to TRBJ1-6; D gene unclear. Germline V gene lookup returns CDR1 LNHDA and CDR2 SQIVND (reference sequence). V lost 1 base and J lost 0, with 4 bases in between. This CDR3 comprises 15 residues. The DNA of the CDR3 is TGTGCCAGTAGTATAGGGAGCTCCTATAATTCACCCCTCCACTTT. It yields the protein CASSIGSSYNSPLHF.

The chain combines TRBV28 with TRBJ1-3; TRBD1 aligns across 9 bases. The CDR3 covers 16 residues. In germline, CDR1 is MDHEN, CDR2 SYDVKM. V trimming: 3 bases; J trimming: 3 bases; junction bases outside the gene matches: 6. The DNA of the CDR3 is TGTGCCAGCAGTTTCCCCGGGACAGGGTTTGGAAACACCATATATTTT. Protein product: CASSFPGTGFGNTIYF.

V usage is TRBV30 and J usage is TRBJ2-7; 9 bases fit TRBD1. Germline-derived CDR1 and CDR2 are GTSNPN and SVGIG (reference sequence). V lost 6 bases, J lost 5 bases, and 14 bases stayed unmatched. There are 15 residues in the CDR3. The CDR3 protein is CACIPGQGIFHEQYF. For the CDR3, the DNA is TGTGCCTGTATACCCGGACAGGGGATTTTCCACGAGCAGTACTTC.

The rearrangement joins TRBV2 to TRBJ2-1, with 7 bases fitting TRBD1. This CDR3 contains 13 residues. V gave up 7 bases and J gave up 5 bases; unmatched junction bases: 5. Germline V lookup: CDR1 SNHLY, CDR2 FYNNEI. The CDR3 protein is CASTGGLNNEQFF. The CDR3 DNA is TGTGCCAGCACAGGGGGTTTAAACAATGAGCAGTTCTTC.

This clone occurred once. The chain joins TRBV7-2 to TRBJ2-5; 8 bases are shared with TRBD2. Losses at the gene ends were 3 bases for V and 4 bases for J; bases not matched to a gene: 4. Per the germline V gene, CDR1 is SGHTA and CDR2 is FQGNSA. This CDR3 spans 14 amino acids. This CDR3 is CASSFSGGAETQYF. The CDR3 DNA follows: TGTGCCAGCAGCTTCTCCGGGGGGGCAGAGACCCAGTACTTC.

This sequence joins TRBV6-6 and TRBJ1-1; possibly TRBD1 for D (5 bases). V was pared by 0 bases and J by 7 bases, with 9 bases between. CDR3 length equals 13 residues. CDR1 and CDR2 from the germline V gene are MNHNY and SVGAGI (reference sequence). CDR3 in DNA: TGTGCCAGCAGTTACTCGATGGGGGTTGAAGCTTTCTTT. This translates into CASSYSMGVEAFF.

The J gene is TRBJ2-5, the V gene TRBV18; perhaps TRBD2 as D (7 bases). Trimming cost V 0 bases and J 3 bases, with 17 bases left between them. The germline CDR1 and CDR2 sequences are KGHSH and LQKENI. The CDR3 loop spans 17 amino acids. The CDR3 region is CASSPPKEGGAEETQYF. The DNA for the CDR3 is TGTGCCAGCTCACCACCCAAGGAGGGGGGGGCGGAAGAGACCCAGTACTTC.

The V call is TRBV27, the J call TRBJ1-1, with D hard to call. This CDR3 is built from 14 residues. The germline V gene encodes CDR1 MNHEY and CDR2 SMNVEV (reference sequence). V gave up 2 bases and J gave up 2 bases, with 9 bases separating them. Written as DNA, the CDR3 is TGTGCCAGCAGTTTAGCCCGCCCTAACACTGAAGCTTTCTTT. Translated, it gives CASSLARPNTEAFF.

The CDR3 region has the DNA TGTGCCAGCAGCTTGGTTTCCGGGCTTGGAGTAAACACAGATACGCAGTATTTT. Translation: CASSLVSGLGVNTDTQYF. The gene calls are TRBV5-6 and TRBJ2-3; D gene ambiguous. The V gene's germline CDR1 is SGHDT and CDR2 YYEEEE. The V and J ends lost 0 bases and 2 bases respectively, with 19 bases between them. CDR3 length: 18 residues.

This rearrangement joins TRBV11-2 to TRBJ1-2; maybe TRBD1 (5 bases). The CDR3 runs to 18 residues. Germline V gene lookup returns CDR1 SGHAT and CDR2 FQNNGV. Deletions cut 0 bases from V and 4 bases from J, with 21 bases between. In nucleotides, the CDR3 is TGTGCCAGCAGCTTAGATCCTACCAGGGTCGGCTTCCGCTATGGCTACACCTTC. Protein product: CASSLDPTRVGFRYGYTF.

V is TRBV9 and J is TRBJ2-7; possible D gene TRBD2, 5 bases. The V end was cut by 4 bases, the J end by 4 bases, with 9 bases between. The CDR3 runs to 12 residues. CDR1 is SGDLS, CDR2 YYNGEE, per germline. DNA for the CDR3: TGTGCCAGCAGCCCCCGGGGTTACGAGCAGTACTTC. Translated, it gives CASSPRGYEQYF.

CDR3 DNA: TGTGCCAGCAGTTTATTAGGTTTGAACGAGCAGTACTTC. Translation: CASSLLGLNEQYF. The V call is TRBV6-6, the J call TRBJ2-7; D unclear. The ends were cut back, 4 bases at V and 5 bases at J, with 12 bases in the middle. Germline V CDR1 and CDR2: MNHNY, SVGAGI (reference sequence). The CDR3 is 13 amino acids.

The chain has TRBV5-1 and TRBJ2-7, with 11 bases that match TRBD2. CDR1 is SGHRS and CDR2 is YFSETQ in the germline V gene. This CDR3 is built from 15 residues. V was clipped by 0 bases and J by 4 bases; unmatched bases: 3. The DNA of the CDR3 is TGCGCCAGCAGCTTGGTGGTAGCGGGAGGGTACGAGCAGTACTTC. It specifies CASSLVVAGGYEQYF.

The gene calls are TRBV11-3 and TRBJ2-1; 7 bases are shared with TRBD1. The J segment lost 8 bases and the V segment lost 5 bases, leaving 3 bases of the junction unmatched. CDR1 and CDR2 (germline): SGHNT, YENEEA. CDR3 length: 12 residues. CDR3 nucleotide sequence: TGTGCCAGCAGCCCCGGGACAGATGAGCAGTTCTTC. Its protein product is CASSPGTDEQFF. The entire variable domain, with the rest obtained from reference TRBV11-3 and TRBJ2-1, is as follows: EAGVVQSPRYKIIEKKQPVAFWCNPISGHNTLYWYLQNLGQGPELLIRYENEEAVDDSQLPKDRFSAERLKGVDSTLKIQPAELGDSAVYLCASSPGTDEQFFGPGTRLTVL.

This chain uses TRBV6-6 with TRBJ1-1, with D perhaps TRBD1 (6 bases). The CDR3 runs 13 residues. Germline assignment: CDR1 MNHNY and CDR2 SVGAGI (reference sequence). V was cut by 6 bases and J by 1 base, with 9 bases left in between. The CDR3 DNA sequence: TGTGCCAGCAGAAAACAGGGGAACACTGAAGCTTTCTTT. Translation: CASRKQGNTEAFF.

The chain recombines TRBV4-1 with TRBJ2-5; possibly TRBD2 for D (5 bases). The length of the CDR3 is 15 residues. Trimming took off 4 bases at V and 5 bases at J, with 17 bases between the two ends. The germline CDR1 and CDR2 sequences are MGHRA and YSYEKL. This CDR3 is CASSPERERRETQYF. CDR3 nucleotide sequence: TGCGCCAGCAGCCCAGAAAGGGAGCGACGGGAGACCCAGTACTTC.

This clone was counted between two and nine times. The rearrangement links TRBV19 to TRBJ1-2, with unresolved D. Germline V lookup: CDR1 LNHDA, CDR2 SQIVND (reference sequence). The CDR3 spans 15 residues. The V gene lost 5 bases and the J gene lost 1 base, with 14 bases spanning the gap. The CDR3 protein is CASSVRVGGNYGYTF. CDR3 nucleotides: TGTGCCAGTAGTGTCCGGGTGGGCGGTAACTATGGCTACACCTTC.